This is a list of T cell receptor beta chains from one sample in a study of blood T cell repertoires in COVID-19. Here immunoSEQ multiplex PCR was the method, and the copy in TCRdb shows in-frame clones only, minus some. There are approximately 240,000 clones in the sample; 87% occur only once, and about 12% lies in the top ten. The sequencing input was peripheral blood. The receptors stem from a woman under 30 who had recovered from COVID-19. Each CDR3 is given with its conserved first and last residue. D genes are given only for firm matches. Clone size, where shown, is once, few, many, or a class for clones that have expanded.

v_call,d_call,j_call,clone_size,cdr3_nt,cdr3_aa
TRBV7-9,NA,TRBJ1-5,NA,TGTGCCAGCAGCTTAGGGACAGCGAAAAATCAGCCCCAGCATTTT,CASSLGTAKNQPQHF
TRBV25-1,NA,TRBJ1-1,NA,TGTGCCAGCAGTGAAGTGTACTGGGGGCAGGGAGCTTTCTTT,CASSEVYWGQGAFF
TRBV18,NA,TRBJ2-5,NA,TGTGCCAGCTCACCAAAATCGGAAGAGACCCAGTACTTC,CASSPKSEETQYF
TRBV7-2,TRBD2,TRBJ2-2,NA,TGTGCCAGCAGCTTAGTTGGGACTAGCGGGTCCGGGGAGCTGTTTTTT,CASSLVGTSGSGELFF
TRBV7-3,NA,TRBJ1-2,NA,TGTGCCAGCAGCTTAAATGCAGGGAACTATGGCTACACCTTC,CASSLNAGNYGYTF
TRBV19,NA,TRBJ1-2,NA,TGTGCCAGTAGTATAGATCGAGATTATGGCTACACCTTC,CASSIDRDYGYTF
TRBV5-4,TRBD1,TRBJ1-2,NA,TGTGCCAGCAAGACAGGGGCGACCTATGGCTACACCTTC,CASKTGATYGYTF
TRBV25-1,NA,TRBJ2-7,NA,TGTGCCAGCAACACAGGTGGTTACGAGCAGTACTTC,CASNTGGYEQYF
TRBV5-1,NA,TRBJ2-3,NA,TGCGCCAGCAGCCCCTCGGGTTCTAGCACAGATACGCAGTATTTT,CASSPSGSSTDTQYF
TRBV13,NA,TRBJ2-7,NA,TGTGCCAGCAGCTCCGGGTGGGGCAGGGGGGACGAGCAGTACTTC,CASSSGWGRGDEQYF
TRBV12-3/TRBV12-4,NA,TRBJ1-2,NA,TGTGCCAGCAGCCAGGGCTATGGCTACACCTTC,CASSQGYGYTF
TRBV5-8,TRBD2,TRBJ2-7,NA,TGTGCCAGCAGCTTGGCCGCTAGCGGGAGGGTCGGAGAGCAGTACTTC,CASSLAASGRVGEQYF
TRBV30,TRBD1,TRBJ1-1,NA,TGTGCCTGGACGCTAGACAGGGGGAGCACTGAAGCTTTCTTT,CAWTLDRGSTEAFF
TRBV7-2,TRBD2,TRBJ2-7,once,TGTGCCAGCAGCTTAGCTGCGGGAGTGGACGAGCAGTACTTC,CASSLAAGVDEQYF
TRBV5-1,NA,TRBJ1-1,NA,TGCGCCAGCAGCTTGGACAATAATATGAACACTGAAGCTTTCTTT,CASSLDNNMNTEAFF
TRBV7-3,TRBD2,TRBJ2-3,NA,TGTGCCAGCAGCTTGGGGCTAGCGGGATCAGATACGCAGTATTTT,CASSLGLAGSDTQYF
TRBV5-6,TRBD1,TRBJ2-1,NA,TGTGCCAGCAGCCCGGGACAGGAAGGAGACAATGAGCAGTTCTTC,CASSPGQEGDNEQFF
TRBV4-1,TRBD2,TRBJ2-1,NA,TGCGCCAGCAGCCAACATAGCGGGGGCTCCTACAATGAGCAGTTCTTC,CASSQHSGGSYNEQFF
TRBV19,TRBD1,TRBJ1-1,NA,TGTGCCAGTAATATCCCGGGACAGGGATTATACACTGAAGCTTTCTTT,CASNIPGQGLYTEAFF
TRBV12-3/TRBV12-4,TRBD1,TRBJ1-6,NA,TGTGCCAGCCGTACAGGGGGTAATTCACCCCTCCACTTT,CASRTGGNSPLHF
TRBV27,TRBD1,TRBJ1-1,NA,TGTGCCAGCAGTTTATGGGCAGGGGGCGGCCCTGAAGCTTTCTTT,CASSLWAGGGPEAFF
TRBV11-2,NA,TRBJ1-2,NA,TGTGCCAGCAGCGTACAGGGTTATGGCTACACCTTC,CASSVQGYGYTF
TRBV30,TRBD2,TRBJ2-5,NA,TGTGCCTGGAGTGCCGCCCCGGGTGCTAGCGGGAGTCATAAGACCCAGTACTTC,CAWSAAPGASGSHKTQYF
TRBV28,TRBD2,TRBJ2-1,NA,TGTGCCAGCACCATGGAGCGGGAGCGGGTCAATGAGCAGTTCTTC,CASTMERERVNEQFF
TRBV10-3,NA,TRBJ1-5,once,TGTGCCATCAGTGGGACAAGCAATCAGCCCCAGCATTTT,CAISGTSNQPQHF
TRBV2,NA,TRBJ2-6,NA,TGTGCCAGCAGTGAATGGGGCGTACGCTCTGGGGCCAACGTCCTGACTTTC,CASSEWGVRSGANVLTF
TRBV29-1,TRBD1,TRBJ1-2,NA,TGCAGCGTCGTAGCTGGGGTCCCGGGACAGATTAACTATGGCTACACCTTC,CSVVAGVPGQINYGYTF
TRBV13,TRBD2,TRBJ2-1,once,TGTGCCAGCAGCTGGACTAGCGGGAGGAACTCCTACAATGAGCAGTTCTTC,CASSWTSGRNSYNEQFF
TRBV2,NA,TRBJ1-1,NA,TGTGCCAGCAGTGGAGGGGGAGAAGCTTTCTTT,CASSGGGEAFF
TRBV10-3,TRBD1,TRBJ1-1,NA,TGTGCCATCGCCACACAGGGGAAGGACACTGAAGCTTTCTTT,CAIATQGKDTEAFF
TRBV28,TRBD1,TRBJ1-1,NA,TGTGCCAGCAGAACCCGGACAGGGATGGATGAAGCTTTCTTT,CASRTRTGMDEAFF
TRBV11-2,NA,TRBJ2-3,NA,TGTGCCAGCAGCTTAGAGGGGCGGACCCGGGCCCTCCGGAAAACAGATACGCAGTATTTT,CASSLEGRTRALRKTDTQYF
TRBV18,NA,TRBJ1-1,once,TGTGCCAGCTCAAACAGAATCGGCACTGAAGCTTTCTTT,CASSNRIGTEAFF
TRBV12-3/TRBV12-4,NA,TRBJ1-1,NA,TGTGCCAGCAGGACGGACCGACAGTTCGAAGCTTTCTTT,CASRTDRQFEAFF
TRBV27,NA,TRBJ2-3,NA,TGTGCCAGCAGTCCCCATCCCCGGGACATCGGGGATACGCAGTATTTT,CASSPHPRDIGDTQYF
TRBV7-9,TRBD1,TRBJ1-1,NA,TGTGCCAGCAGCTTACAGGGACAGGGCTCGAACACTGAAGCTTTCTTT,CASSLQGQGSNTEAFF
TRBV3-1/TRBV3-2,NA,TRBJ1-1,NA,TGTGCCAGCAGCCGGGCAGGGGAAGCTGAAGCTTTCTTT,CASSRAGEAEAFF
TRBV6-5,TRBD2,TRBJ2-7,NA,TGTGCCAGCACTAGGACTAGCGGGAGCCACGAGCAGTACTTC,CASTRTSGSHEQYF
TRBV30,NA,TRBJ2-3,NA,TGTGCCTGGAGTTCGGGGAAGGTACACACAGATACGCAGTATTTT,CAWSSGKVHTDTQYF
TRBV9,NA,TRBJ1-1,NA,TGTGCCAGCAGCGTCGACTCCGGGGGCACTGAAGCTTTCTTT,CASSVDSGGTEAFF
TRBV19,TRBD1,TRBJ1-4,medium-sized,TGTGCCAGTAGGCCCCGGGACAGGGGGCAGACTGCTAATGAAAAACTGTTTTTT,CASRPRDRGQTANEKLFF
TRBV6-5,NA,TRBJ1-3,few,TGTGCCAGCAGTTTCGACAGTGGAAACACCATATATTTT,CASSFDSGNTIYF